The 20 T cell receptor beta chains in this list originate from one sample, sequenced in a study of CD4 T cells in relation to SARS-CoV-2 and coronaviruses. Assay: immunoSEQ multiplex PCR; the TCRdb copy retains only in-frame clones and omits some. The table lists about 21,000 clones, 74% of them singletons. Unexposed donor CD4+ T cells date from about 2011-2018, before the COVID-19 pandemic. After about 10 days of culture, CD4+ T cells were isolated. Antigens of these TCRs are unknown. Sequenced material: CD4+ T cells from PBMCs, cultured in vitro. These receptors all come from a human donor in good health.

This clone was seen a few times. This sequence joins TRBV10-1 and TRBJ2-3; 12 nucleotides line up with TRBD2. V lost 2 bases to trimming and J lost 4 bases; unmatched junction nucleotides: 1. The CDR3 has 15 amino acids. Germline loops: CDR1 WNHNN, CDR2 SYGVQD (reference sequence). CDR3 coding DNA: TGCGCCAGCAGTGAGAGACTAGCGGGAGCAGATACGCAGTATTTT. This sequence encodes CASSERLAGADTQYF.

CDR3 region: CASSLAPGTGGYEQYF. Here the CDR3 DNA reads TGTGCCAGCAGTTTAGCACCCGGGACAGGGGGTTACGAGCAGTACTTC. This chain uses TRBV28 with TRBJ2-7, with 11 bases that match TRBD1. The CDR3 has 16 residues. Germline CDR1 MDHEN, CDR2 SYDVKM. The ends lost 2 bases at V and 4 bases at J; junction bases unmatched: 7.

This chain joins TRBV7-2 and TRBJ2-7; TRBD2 matches at 8 bases. CDR1 is SGHTA, CDR2 FQGNSA, per germline. After removal of 0 bases from V and 3 bases from J, the junction contained 4 bases not matched to a gene. The CDR3 consists of 15 residues. This CDR3 reads CASSLAGTSLYEQYF. The CDR3 nucleotides read TGTGCCAGCAGCTTAGCCGGGACTAGTCTCTACGAGCAGTACTTC.

The chain uses TRBV30 and TRBJ2-7; possible D gene TRBD1, 5 bases. This CDR3 contains 12 residues. V dropped 3 bases and J dropped 1 base, with 7 bases sitting between them. Germline loops: CDR1 GTSNPN, CDR2 SVGIG (reference sequence). The CDR3 DNA reads TGTGCCTGGAGCCGACAGTCCTACGAGCAGTACTTC. Amino acids: CAWSRQSYEQYF.

This clone was counted only a few times. The rearrangement uses TRBV7-9 and TRBJ2-7, with 10 bases aligning to TRBD2. The length of the CDR3 is 14 residues. Germline V gene sequence: CDR1 SEHNR, CDR2 FQNEAQ (reference sequence). The J segment lost 6 bases and the V segment lost 5 bases, leaving 7 bases of the junction unmatched. This CDR3 is CASSPIAGGSEQYF. CDR3 DNA sequence: TGTGCCAGCAGCCCTATAGCGGGAGGCTCCGAGCAGTACTTC. Supplemented by reference TRBV7-9 and TRBJ2-7, the full variable domain reads DTGVSQNPRHKITKRGQNVTFRCDPISEHNRLYWYRQTLGQGPEFLTYFQNEAQLEKSRLLSDRFSAERPKGSFSTLEIQRTEQGDSAMYLCASSPIAGGSEQYFGPGTRLTVT.

V usage is TRBV19 and J usage is TRBJ1-1; D is ambiguous. From germline, CDR1 is LNHDA and CDR2 SQIVND (reference sequence). With 3 bases removed from V and 1 base from J, the gap between germline ends came to 9 bases. This CDR3 has 14 residues. In DNA form, the CDR3 reads TGTGCCAGTAGTATTAGGGCAGCGAACACTGAAGCTTTCTTT. Amino acid sequence: CASSIRAANTEAFF.

This sequence joins TRBV27 and TRBJ2-4; no clear D gene. The length of the CDR3 is 12 residues. Trimming removed 8 bases at V and 0 bases at J, with 5 bases between. The germline V gene encodes CDR1 MNHEY and CDR2 SMNVEV (reference sequence). The CDR3 sequence is CASGIAKNIQYF. The CDR3 DNA reads as TGTGCCAGCGGAATAGCCAAAAACATTCAGTACTTC.

In this sample, this clone turned up a few times. The genes are TRBV6-4 and TRBJ2-6, with D possibly TRBD2 on 6 matching bases. CDR3 length: 18 amino acids. V shed 9 bases and J shed 0 bases, with 21 bases lying between them. Germline V CDR1 and CDR2: MRHNA, SNTAGT. CDR3: CARGIAEGATSGANVLTF. DNA for the CDR3: TGTGCCAGGGGAATAGCGGAGGGAGCTACCTCTGGGGCCAACGTCCTGACTTTC.

V and J are TRBV3-1 (or the pseudogene TRBV3-2) and TRBJ2-5; 7 positions match TRBD2. The CDR3 has 15 amino acids. The V gene end was trimmed by 0 bases and the J gene end by 9 bases; junction bases not matched to a gene: 10. Per germline, CDR1 LGHDT and CDR2 YNNKEL (reference sequence). CDR3 coding DNA: TGTGCCAGCAGCCAAGAGCGACTAGGCCGGGGGGCCCAGTACTTC. It specifies CASSQERLGRGAQYF.

This clone came up once. The J gene is TRBJ2-3, the V gene TRBV11-3; D remains ambiguous. This CDR3 spans 12 amino acids. V dropped 6 bases and J dropped 5 bases, with 9 bases sitting between them. Germline V gives CDR1 SGHNT, CDR2 YENEEA. The CDR3 coding sequence is TGTGCCAGCAGTGGAATTGGAGATACGCAGTATTTT. It codes for CASSGIGDTQYF.

The chain uses TRBV7-9 and TRBJ2-6; weak D call: TRBD2 (6 bases). CDR3 length: 17 amino acids. Trimming stripped 5 bases from V and 1 base from J, with 15 bases between. The germline V gene has CDR1 SEHNR and CDR2 FQNEAQ (reference sequence). The CDR3 region is CASSTQRVLSGANVLTF. The CDR3 DNA is TGTGCCAGCAGCACCCAGCGGGTACTATCTGGGGCCAACGTCCTGACTTTC.

This clone was picked up a small number of times. This chain uses TRBV30 with TRBJ2-7; 8 bases match TRBD2. Germline CDR1 GTSNPN, CDR2 SVGIG (reference sequence). The CDR3 contains 15 residues. J lost 2 bases, V lost 0 bases, and 6 bases had no gene match. CDR3: CAWSVGLAGTYEQYF. DNA for the CDR3: TGTGCCTGGAGTGTTGGTCTAGCGGGCACCTACGAGCAGTACTTC.

The rearrangement uses TRBV25-1 and TRBJ2-2; D possibly corresponds to TRBD2 (6 bases). The V end lost 3 bases, the J end lost 0 bases, and 11 bases lay between the germline ends. In germline, CDR1 is MGHDK, CDR2 SYGVNS. There are 16 residues in the CDR3. The CDR3 DNA reads as TGTGCCAGCAGTGAGGGGTGGGGGGCGAACACCGGGGAGCTGTTTTTT. Protein product: CASSEGWGANTGELFF. Full variable domain (missing parts from reference TRBV25-1 and TRBJ2-2): EADIYQTPRYLVIGTGKKITLECSQTMGHDKMYWYQQDPGMELHLIHYSYGVNSTEKGDLSSESTVSRIRTEHFPLTLESARPSHTSQYLCASSEGWGANTGELFFGEGSRLTVL.

The chain links TRBV24-1 to TRBJ2-1; 9 bases align to TRBD2. CDR1 is KGHDR, CDR2 SFDVKD, per germline. With V trimmed by 5 bases and J by 5 bases, 6 bases remained unmatched. The CDR3 has 15 amino acids. The CDR3 loop is CATSVTAGGDNEQFF. CDR3 DNA sequence: TGTGCCACCAGTGTCACGGCGGGAGGGGACAATGAGCAGTTCTTC.

This chain links TRBV2 with TRBJ2-5, with a weak D call TRBD1 (6 bases). CDR1 and CDR2 (germline): SNHLY, FYNNEI. The CDR3 is made up of 13 amino acids. V was pared by 4 bases and J by 4 bases, with 10 bases between. CDR3 in DNA: TGTGCCAGCAGTGGGAGCAGGGGAGAGACCCAGTACTTC. This codes for CASSGSRGETQYF. The variable domain in full, with the rest retrieved from reference TRBV2 and TRBJ2-5, is EPEVTQTPSHQVTQMGQEVILRCVPISNHLYFYWYRQILGQKVEFLVSFYNNEISEKSEIFDDQFSVERPDGSNFTLKIRSTKLEDSAMYFCASSGSRGETQYFGPGTRLLVL.

This clone was detected only a few times. The chain combines TRBV3-1 (or the pseudogene TRBV3-2) with TRBJ2-7; no definite D call. V lost 4 bases and J lost 8, with 12 bases in between. The germline CDR1 and CDR2 sequences are LGHDT and YNNKEL (reference sequence). The CDR3 contains 12 residues. For the CDR3, the DNA is TGTGCCAGCAGCCCCCGAGGCAGCAAGCAGTACTTC. Encoded protein: CASSPRGSKQYF.

The J gene is TRBJ2-2, the V gene TRBV18; 8 bases line up with TRBD1. The CDR3 sequence is 15 residues long. Germline lookup yields CDR1 KGHSH and CDR2 LQKENI. Unmatched junction bases numbered 8, after V lost 5 bases and J lost 6 bases. The CDR3 DNA is TGTGCCAGCTCAATAGGGACAGGTCGCCCCGGGGAGCTGTTTTTT. Encoded protein: CASSIGTGRPGELFF.

V is TRBV12-3 or TRBV12-4 and J is TRBJ1-5; no reliable D call. Deletions cut 5 bases from V and 6 bases from J, with 11 bases between. The CDR3 has 13 amino acids. CDR3 sequence reads: CASSPRHGQPQHF. The CDR3 bases are TGTGCCAGCAGTCCCCGGCACGGTCAGCCCCAGCATTTT.

This clone was seen only a few times. The chain joins TRBV6-5 to TRBJ2-6; D not resolved. The germline V gene has CDR1 MNHEY and CDR2 SVGAGI. Trimming took off 8 bases at V and 1 base at J, with 12 bases between the two ends. CDR3 length: 15 amino acids. In nucleotides, the CDR3 is TGTGCCAGCGGGTCGGTTACGTCTGGGGCCAACGTCCTGACTTTC. Translated: CASGSVTSGANVLTF.

DNA for the CDR3: TGTGCCAGCAGTGGGGAGGACAGGGCCTATAGCAATCAGCCCCAGCATTTT. Its protein is CASSGEDRAYSNQPQHF. V usage is TRBV25-1 and J usage is TRBJ1-5; 8 nucleotides align to TRBD1. The junction had 8 bases not matched to a gene; V was cut back by 4 bases and J by 0 bases. The germline CDR1 and CDR2 sequences are MGHDK and SYGVNS. The CDR3 contains 17 residues.